The subject of this entry is one TCR beta chain. Its antigen is not yet known. No base-level quality is on record; no much larger clone is a single base apart. The intended sense of this specimen's time point label: more than three weeks on oral tofacitinib. The treatment or condition label, as the study defines it: oral pan-JAK inhibitor, 5-10 mg twice daily. From alopecia areata patients, peripheral blood was collected along with lesional scalp punch biopsies. After PBMCs were isolated by density centrifugation and stained for CD3, CD4 and CD8, a FACSAria was used to sort CD4+ and CD8+ T cells. V is cut back by 7 bases and J by 3 bases, with 6 bases in the junction unmatched. Taken from the germline V gene, the CDR1 and CDR2 loops are SQVTM and ANQGSEA. Inclusive of the bounding cysteine and phenylalanine, the CDR3 is 13 residues long. The only DNA kept is the CDR3, 39 bases in frame from the first base.

The data belong to a study of CD8+ T cells in alopecia areata (dated by TCRdb to between 2017 and 2018). Study-level background: Treated patients were enrolled in an open-label pilot trial of oral tofacitinib, 5 to 10 mg twice daily, for moderate-to-severe alopecia areata. Tofacitinib was given for 6 to 18 months, followed by 6 months of follow-up off drug to assess delayed response and recurrence. The SALT score, which quantifies the percentage of affected scalp surface area, was used to measure disease severity in treated patients. In both human patients and the C3H/HeJ mouse model, the study applied high-throughput TCRbeta sequencing to look at T cell clonal expansion in alopecia areata. Human TCRbeta sequencing covered scalp tissue and sorted CD4+ and CD8+ peripheral blood T cells from patchy and totalis/universalis alopecia areata patients and healthy controls. Tofacitinib-treated patients had biopsies at baseline and at 4 and 24 weeks of treatment, with a later scalp biopsy in several patients. Scalp clonality was compared across normal scalp (n=4), patchy alopecia areata scalp (n=8), and alopecia totalis/universalis scalp (n=8). RNA was extracted with the PAXgene miRNA kit for fixed scalp, the miRNeasy kit for PBMCs, and the RNeasy kit for mouse skin. immunoSEQ multiplex PCR using 35 Vbeta forward primers and 13 Jbeta reverse primers was used to amplify TCRbeta CDR3 regions.

The library came from the immunoSEQ multiplex PCR assay. RNA was extracted from all samples and reverse transcribed into cDNA as template for TCR sequencing. SuperScript III was used to make first-strand cDNA, primed with a 2:1 mix of oligo-dT and random hexamers. A synthetic immune receptor repertoire was used to gauge amplification bias, and whatever bias remained was removed computationally. In the original analysis: Raw reads were preprocessed to remove errors, and CDR3 was defined according to IMGT conventions as the region from the conserved cysteine to phenylalanine. Clonality was computed by normalizing Shannon entropy by log2 of the number of productive unique TCRs and subtracting the result from 1. Whether each scalp clone was CD4 or CD8 was inferred by checking scalp TCRbeta sequences against the CD4 and CD8 repertoires from sorted blood. Sourced from immuneACCESS, this table was stored by TCRdb with only in-frame sequences that have V and J called. A share of the clones is absent; for the studies checked, an unresolved V gene accounts for under half, and the remainder has no known explanation. V and J calls plus clone size are reproduced from that table; the DNA served to infer D and trimming. This sample holds roughly 40,000 clones; around 71% were observed only once. Together, the top ten hold under 25% of the sample.

The paper as a whole reports these results and caveats: Because the treated cohort was small and had only one nonresponder, larger studies are needed to examine links between baseline CD8+ expansion and response. Many expanded lesional clones were found to persist in scalp and blood during tofacitinib treatment, and relapse after treatment cessation may be partly explained by this persistence. Unlike mouse skin, where gammadelta T cells dominate, normal human skin contains resident alphabeta T cells that get sequenced too, which complicates analysis of the scalp TCR repertoire. With tofacitinib, both scalp clonality and the number of expanded CD8+ clones among the top 100 scalp clones went down significantly. Compared with normal scalp, lesional scalp had higher clonality and more expanded CD8+ clones, particularly in alopecia totalis/universalis, a pattern that suggests antigenic drive. Shared TCR sequences between patients were less evident than in mice, which may be partly attributable to HLA diversity in the patient population.

The chain links TRBV29-1 with TRBJ2-7; 10 bases in the middle match TRBD1. The source material was CD8+ T cells sorted from blood, sampled at week 4, from a patient treated with tofacitinib. This TCR was recovered from a human donor with alopecia areata. Here the CDR3 is given as CSARTGGGYEQYF. In nucleotides, the sequence is TGCAGCGCTAGGACAGGGGGAGGCTACGAGCAGTACTTC.